Following are 20 T cell receptor beta chains from one sample sequenced in a study of blood T cell repertoires in COVID-19. Some clones are missing from TCRdb's copy, which holds only in-frame ones; the method was immunoSEQ multiplex PCR. The sample lists 150,000 to 200,000 clones, roughly four fifths occurring once. Sequenced sample: peripheral blood. All receptors derive from a woman in her seventies with COVID-19, enrolled during active disease.

Concerning this clone itself: This CDR3 fails to terminate in the conserved phenylalanine or tryptophan, so it likely reflects a read error. The DNA is omitted, as the CDR3 cannot be located on it reliably, and the CDR3 follows TCRdb's listing. The chain employs TRBV6-2 or TRBV6-3 and TRBJ2-7; the D call of TRBD1 is as the table states it, not checked on the DNA. The CDR3 totals 11 residues, both ends included. CDR1 is MNHEY and CDR2 is SVGEGT in the germline V gene. The CDR3 spells CASSFIRQGWY.

The chain links TRBV7-2 to TRBJ2-7, with 8 bases aligning to TRBD2. There are 16 residues in the CDR3. The J segment lost 5 bases and the V segment lost 4 bases, leaving 13 bases of the junction unmatched. Looked up from germline, CDR1 is SGHTA and CDR2 is FQGNSA. The CDR3 is CASSSRAGLGIHEQYF. The CDR3 DNA follows: TGTGCCAGCAGCTCGCGGGCGGGACTAGGAATCCACGAGCAGTACTTC.

This sequence joins TRBV24-1 and TRBJ2-1, with D perhaps TRBD1 (5 bases). Per the germline V gene, CDR1 is KGHDR and CDR2 is SFDVKD. The CDR3 covers 14 residues. Trimming shortened V by 5 bases and J by 5 bases, and 12 bases separated the two germline ends. The CDR3 loop reads CATSAPRGNNEQFF. The CDR3 DNA follows: TGTGCCACCAGTGCTCCAAGGGGCAACAATGAGCAGTTCTTC.

V gene TRBV7-6 combines with J gene TRBJ2-1; possibly TRBD2 for D (6 bases). The CDR3 covers 13 residues. V gave up 1 base and J gave up 13 bases, with 14 bases separating them. CDR1 is SGHVS and CDR2 is FNYEAQ in the germline V gene. The CDR3 loop is CASSLETRGPQFF. In DNA form, the CDR3 reads TGTGCCAGCAGCTTAGAGACTAGAGGCCCCCAGTTCTTC.

This clone was counted a single time. The rearrangement links TRBV7-9 to TRBJ1-2; 11 positions match TRBD1. CDR3 size: 14 residues. Germline V CDR1 and CDR2: SEHNR, FQNEAQ (reference sequence). Trimming took 5 bases from V and 8 from J; bases not matched to a gene: 7. This chain's CDR3 is CASSHSGTGGGYTF. CDR3 sequence (DNA): TGTGCCAGCAGCCACTCCGGGACAGGGGGAGGCTACACCTTC.

The CDR3 protein is CASSLISGGAYEQYF. CDR3 bases: TGTGCCAGCAGCTTAATCAGCGGAGGTGCCTACGAGCAGTACTTC. The J gene is TRBJ2-7, the V gene TRBV7-4, with D possibly TRBD2 on 5 matching bases. This CDR3 contains 15 residues. The germline V gene encodes CDR1 SGHVT and CDR2 SQSDAQ. Trimming shortened V by 2 bases and J by 2 bases, and 13 bases separated the two germline ends.

This rearrangement joins TRBV6-2 or TRBV6-3 to TRBJ2-3, with 10 bases aligning to TRBD2. The CDR3 spans 15 residues. The junction had 7 bases not matched to a gene; V was cut back by 6 bases and J by 4 bases. Germline V gene sequence: CDR1 MNHEY, CDR2 SVGEGT. CDR3 residues: CASSAGTSVPDTQYF. CDR3 sequence (DNA): TGTGCCAGCAGCGCCGGGACTAGCGTCCCAGATACGCAGTATTTT.

V and J are TRBV6-2 or TRBV6-3 and TRBJ2-2, with 7 nucleotides matching TRBD2. The CDR3 runs 19 residues. Germline assignment: CDR1 MNHEY and CDR2 SVGEGT. Germline trimming cut 6 bases from V and 4 bases from J; bases unmatched to any gene: 20. CDR3 amino acids: CASSITGSGASPRTGELFF. CDR3 DNA sequence: TGTGCCAGCAGCATTACGGGGAGCGGGGCTAGCCCCCGCACCGGGGAGCTGTTTTTT.

The V and J genes are TRBV19 and TRBJ1-2, with D hard to call. Trimming pared 5 bases from V and 4 bases from J, leaving 14 bases between. The CDR3 totals 14 residues. The germline CDR1 and CDR2 sequences are LNHDA and SQIVND (reference sequence). CDR3 sequence: CASSLGAGSYGYTF. CDR3 DNA sequence: TGTGCCAGTAGTCTAGGAGCGGGTAGCTATGGCTACACCTTC.

This sequence joins TRBV29-1 and TRBJ2-1; D perhaps matches TRBD2 (5 bases). Trimming cost V 4 bases and J 5 bases, with 18 bases left between them. CDR3 length equals 15 residues. Germline CDR1 SQVTM, CDR2 ANQGSEA. CDR3 nucleotides: TGCAGCGTTGGAGGCCGGCTAGCCCGTCACAATGAGCAGTTCTTC. Residues: CSVGGRLARHNEQFF.

V usage is TRBV28 and J usage is TRBJ1-4, with D uncertain. Germline V gives CDR1 MDHEN, CDR2 SYDVKM. Trimming shortened V by 3 bases and J by 0 bases, and 5 bases separated the two germline ends. The CDR3 has 14 amino acids. CDR3 sequence reads: CASSFPATNEKLFF. For the CDR3, the DNA is TGTGCCAGCAGTTTCCCGGCAACTAATGAAAAACTGTTTTTT.

This clone showed up just once. CDR3 nucleotides: TGTGCCAGCAGCCCAAGTGCCATTTGGACTACGGGGTACGAGCAGTACTTC. Residues: CASSPSAIWTTGYEQYF. The chain combines TRBV3-1 (or the pseudogene TRBV3-2) with TRBJ2-7; a possible D gene is TRBD2 (6 bases). V lost 4 bases to trimming and J lost 4 bases, with 23 bases between them. This CDR3 is built from 17 residues. Germline V lookup: CDR1 LGHDT, CDR2 YNNKEL (reference sequence).

The chain has TRBV10-2 and TRBJ2-5; TRBD1 aligns across 10 bases. Trimming cost V 2 bases and J 9 bases; bases outside gene matches: 15. Germline CDR1 and CDR2: WSHSY and SAAADI. This CDR3 has 17 residues. Here the CDR3 DNA reads TGCGCCAGCAGTGAGCCCGGCGGGACAGGGGAGAAGGGGGCCCAGTACTTC. Encoded protein: CASSEPGGTGEKGAQYF.

V usage is TRBV6-5 and J usage is TRBJ1-5, with TRBD1 as a possible D gene (5 bases). V shed 10 bases and J shed 6 bases, with 19 bases lying between them. Per germline, CDR1 MNHEY and CDR2 SVGAGI. The CDR3 runs to 14 residues. The CDR3 loop reads CATRWGGSGQPQHF. The CDR3, as DNA: TGTGCCACAAGATGGGGGGGTTCGGGTCAGCCCCAGCATTTT.

The CDR3 region has the DNA TGTGCCATCAAAAACCCCGGGACAGACGGGTACGAGCAGTACTTC. Protein sequence: CAIKNPGTDGYEQYF. The chain uses TRBV10-3 and TRBJ2-7, with 7 bases identical to TRBD1. The CDR3 contains 15 residues. The ends lost 7 bases at V and 4 bases at J; junction bases unmatched: 13. Per the germline V gene, CDR1 is ENHRY and CDR2 is SYGVKD.

J is TRBJ1-5 and V is TRBV5-6; no firm D call. CDR3 length: 12 residues. V was shortened by 0 bases and J by 9 bases, with 7 bases between the two germline ends. Germline CDR1 reads SGHDT; CDR2 reads YYEEEE. This chain's CDR3 is CASSLERGPQHF. The CDR3 DNA follows: TGTGCCAGCAGCTTGGAGCGAGGGCCCCAGCATTTT.

The chain links TRBV28 to TRBJ2-5; 7 bases fit TRBD2. After removal of 7 bases from V and 2 bases from J, the junction contained 7 bases not matched to a gene. Germline loops: CDR1 MDHEN, CDR2 SYDVKM. The length of the CDR3 is 14 residues. DNA of the CDR3: TGTGCCAGCATAGGGGCTAGCGGACAAGAGACCCAGTACTTC. It is translated as CASIGASGQETQYF.

The chain has TRBV28 and TRBJ2-1; 10 bases fit TRBD2. Per the germline V gene, CDR1 is MDHEN and CDR2 is SYDVKM. J was trimmed by 6 bases and V by 3 bases; bases with no gene match: 11. The CDR3 runs to 17 residues. The CDR3 DNA sequence: TGTGCCAGCAGTTTTAGCGGCGGGCTAGCGGGAGCCAATGAGCAGTTCTTC. Translating it yields CASSFSGGLAGANEQFF.

The V gene is TRBV9, the J gene TRBJ2-3; TRBD2 agrees at 7 bases. This CDR3 comprises 16 residues. The ends lost 0 bases at V and 6 bases at J; junction bases unmatched: 10. CDR1 and CDR2 from the germline V gene are SGDLS and YYNGEE. In DNA form, the CDR3 reads TGTGCCAGCAGCGTAGTAGGTGGTCGGGGAGGGGATACGCAGTATTTT. The encoded protein is CASSVVGGRGGDTQYF.

This rearrangement joins TRBV27 to TRBJ2-7; tentative D call: TRBD1 (6 bases). There are 17 residues in the CDR3. V lost 0 bases and J lost 5, with 20 bases in between. Looked up from germline, CDR1 is MNHEY and CDR2 is SMNVEV (reference sequence). The CDR3 coding sequence is TGTGCCAGCAGTTTATCGGACAGCCAGCAGGTGGTCCACGAGCAGTACTTC. It is translated as CASSLSDSQQVVHEQYF.